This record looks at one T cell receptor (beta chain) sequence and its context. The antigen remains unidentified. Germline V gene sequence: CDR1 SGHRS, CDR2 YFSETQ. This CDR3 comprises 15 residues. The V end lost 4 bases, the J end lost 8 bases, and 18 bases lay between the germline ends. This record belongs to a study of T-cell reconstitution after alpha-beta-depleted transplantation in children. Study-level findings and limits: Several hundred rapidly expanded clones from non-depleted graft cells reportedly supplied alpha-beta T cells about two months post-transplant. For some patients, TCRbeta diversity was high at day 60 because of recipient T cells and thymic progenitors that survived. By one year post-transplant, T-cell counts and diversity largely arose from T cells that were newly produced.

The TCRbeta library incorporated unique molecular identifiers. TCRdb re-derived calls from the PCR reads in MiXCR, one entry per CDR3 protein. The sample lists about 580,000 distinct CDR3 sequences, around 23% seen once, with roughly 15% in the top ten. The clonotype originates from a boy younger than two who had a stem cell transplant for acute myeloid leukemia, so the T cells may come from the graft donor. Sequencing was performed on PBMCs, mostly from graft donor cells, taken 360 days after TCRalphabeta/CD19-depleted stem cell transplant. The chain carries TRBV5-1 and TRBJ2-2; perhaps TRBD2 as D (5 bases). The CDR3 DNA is TGCGCCAGCAGCAGAAGGACTTTCACGGGAGGGGAGCTGTTTTTT. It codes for CASSRRTFTGGELFF. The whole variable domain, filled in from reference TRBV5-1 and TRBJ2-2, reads KAGVTQTPRYLIKTRGQQVTLSCSPISGHRSVSWYQQTPGQGLQFLFEYFSETQRNKGNFPGRFSGRQFSNSRSEMNVSTLELGDSALYLCASSRRTFTGGELFFGEGSRLTVL.